These 6 T cell receptor beta chains were all obtained from the same sample, sequenced in a study of cytomegalovirus exposure and HLA in healthy donors. The PCR had 60 Vbeta and 13 Jbeta primers. TCRdb keeps only in-frame clones here, not all; method: immunoSEQ multiplex PCR. This sample has 200,000 to 250,000 clones; around 80% occur once, and the top ten carry about 0.23%. The sample consisted of PBMCs. These receptors came from a girl aged 2-10 years in good health and CMV-seronegative.

In the case of this clone: Other DNA sequences from this sample encode an identical CDR3 as well. This rearrangement joins TRBV9 to TRBJ2-1; the match to TRBD2 covers 11 bases. The V gene's germline CDR1 is SGDLS and CDR2 YYNGEE. This CDR3 has 15 amino acids. J was trimmed by 3 bases and V by 2 bases; bases with no gene match: 1. The CDR3, as DNA: TGTGCCAGCAGCGTTGGGACTAGCGGCTACAATGAGCAGTTCTTC. This encodes CASSVGTSGYNEQFF. Full variable domain (remainder filled in from reference TRBV9 and TRBJ2-1): DSGVTQTPKHLITATGQRVTLRCSPRSGDLSVYWYQQSLDQGLQFLIQYYNGEERAKGNILERFSAQQFPDLHSELNLSSLELGDSALYFCASSVGTSGYNEQFFGPGTRLTVL.

The CDR3 reads CASPPQGINYGYTF. CDR3 nucleotides: TGTGCCAGCCCGCCCCAGGGGATAAACTATGGCTACACCTTC. The chain has TRBV7-2 and TRBJ1-2; D might be TRBD1 (6 bases). V was trimmed by 8 bases and J by 2 bases, leaving 15 bases between them. Germline lookup yields CDR1 SGHTA and CDR2 FQGNSA. The CDR3 consists of 14 residues. Full variable domain (rest looked up from reference TRBV7-2 and TRBJ1-2): GAGVSQSPSNKVTEKGKDVELRCDPISGHTALYWYRQSLGQGLEFLIYFQGNSAPDKSGLPSDRFSAERTGGSVSTLTIQRTQQEDSAVYLCASPPQGINYGYTFGSGTRLTVV.

The V and J genes are TRBV7-9 and TRBJ1-2, with 8 nucleotides matching TRBD1. CDR1 SEHNR and CDR2 FQNEAQ come from the germline V gene (reference sequence). V lost 4 bases, J lost 5 bases, and 9 bases stayed unmatched. The CDR3 runs 15 residues. The CDR3 sequence is CASSSPGDRNYGYTF. In nucleotides, the CDR3 is TGTGCCAGCAGCTCCCCTGGGGACAGGAATTATGGCTACACCTTC.

V gene TRBV6-1 combines with J gene TRBJ2-7; no clear D gene. In germline, CDR1 is MNHNS, CDR2 SASEGT. CDR3 length equals 14 residues. The germline V and J ends were trimmed by 1 base and 2 bases, with 9 bases remaining between them. The CDR3 loop is CASSEGQIPYEQYF. The CDR3 DNA follows: TGTGCCAGCAGTGAAGGGCAGATCCCCTACGAGCAGTACTTC.

The chain couples TRBV2 to TRBJ1-4, with TRBD1 matching 7 bases. Per germline, CDR1 SNHLY and CDR2 FYNNEI. Trimming cost V 5 bases and J 0 bases; bases outside gene matches: 9. The CDR3 is 17 residues long. CDR3 in DNA: TGTGCCAGCAGTTATCAGAGGGGGCTCGCAACTAATGAAAAACTGTTTTTT. Translating it yields CASSYQRGLATNEKLFF.

V is TRBV5-1 and J is TRBJ2-2; possibly TRBD2 for D (6 bases). The CDR3 runs 15 residues. CDR1 SGHRS and CDR2 YFSETQ come from the germline V gene. The V gene lost 4 bases and the J gene lost 8 bases, with 18 bases spanning the gap. CDR3 in DNA: TGCGCCAGCAGCGCCCGGGACCCGGCGGGAGGGGAGCTGTTTTTT. Its translation is CASSARDPAGGELFF.